These 2 T cell receptor beta chains came from one sample sequenced in a study of cytomegalovirus exposure and HLA in healthy donors. With 60 Vbeta and 13 Jbeta primers, the PCR was carried out. Method: immunoSEQ multiplex PCR; TCRdb's copy keeps in-frame clones and lacks some. The profile shows approximately 200,000 clones, over 65% of them singletons. Sequencing was performed on PBMCs. The origin of the receptors is a human donor in good health.

A single count supports this clone. The V call is TRBV10-3, the J call TRBJ2-7; 14 bases agree with TRBD2. With 7 bases clipped from V and 7 bases from J, the junction kept 15 bases outside the gene matches. This CDR3 has 17 amino acids. CDR1 ENHRY and CDR2 SYGVKD come from the germline V gene. CDR3 bases: TGTGCCATCAAAGGTATCGGGACTAGCGGGAGAAATGGAGAGCAGTACTTC. Amino acids: CAIKGIGTSGRNGEQYF.

This clone turned up a few times. The rearrangement joins TRBV10-1 to TRBJ2-3; TRBD2 matches at 11 bases. The CDR3 is 15 residues long. The germline V gene encodes CDR1 WNHNN and CDR2 SYGVQD (reference sequence). After removal of 3 bases from V and 3 bases from J, the junction contained 2 bases not matched to a gene. The CDR3 loop is CASSDGTSGTDTQYF. The CDR3 DNA reads as TGCGCCAGCAGTGACGGGACTAGCGGTACAGATACGCAGTATTTT.